This TCR beta chain was profiled in a study of blood T cell repertoires in COVID-19. Turning to the study itself: Italy, Spain and the United States were the sources of the convalescent and acute COVID-19 samples. T cells, B-cell-depleted T cells, or PBMCs supplied cDNA or gDNA.

Germline assignment: CDR1 SGHNT and CDR2 YYREEE (reference sequence). Trimming shortened V by 2 bases and J by 5 bases, and 13 bases separated the two germline ends. The CDR3 loop spans 14 amino acids. In the original analysis: Researchers report that nucleated cell counts were estimated from reference gene primer amplification. The method was immunoSEQ multiplex PCR; TCRdb's version includes in-frame clones alone and lacks a portion of them. The V and J calls and clone size come from that table; D and trimming were worked out from the DNA. The sample gives under 70,000 clones, around 90% of which show up once; 15% to 20% is in the top ten.

V usage is TRBV5-4 and J usage is TRBJ2-5; D might be TRBD1 (5 bases). This TCR was sampled from a man older than 75 with acute or convalescent COVID-19. Sequencing used peripheral blood. The CDR3 DNA sequence: TGTGCCAGCAGCTTTCCAGGGTTAGTGGAGACCCAGTACTTC. Translation gives CASSFPGLVETQYF.